These 18 T cell receptor beta chains share one sample of origin, sequenced in a study of beta chain features in type 1 diabetes. Expressed TCRB transcripts were sequenced, since all the RNA that had been isolated was reverse transcribed. Using immunoSEQ multiplex PCR, the repertoire was profiled, and TCRdb retains in-frame clones only, with some absent. The sample has roughly 450,000 clones, 11% seen once. Material: naive CD4+ T cells from blood. The source of these receptors is a woman in her late teens or twenties in good health.

This sequence joins TRBV27 and TRBJ2-1, with D perhaps being TRBD1 or TRBD2 (5 bases each). The CDR3 sequence is 17 residues long. V lost 2 bases, J lost 3 bases, and 17 bases lay in between. The germline CDR1 and CDR2 sequences are MNHEY and SMNVEV (reference sequence). The CDR3 region has the DNA TGTGCCAGCAGTTTAGGGACCGCGCCTCGGTTCTACAATGAGCAGTTCTTC. Translated: CASSLGTAPRFYNEQFF.

This clone was seen more than once but under ten times. The chain has TRBV18 and TRBJ2-7; TRBD1 might be the D (6 bases). V lost 5 bases to trimming and J lost 7 bases, with 12 bases between them. The V gene's germline CDR1 is KGHSH and CDR2 LQKENI. The CDR3 has 12 amino acids. CDR3 amino acids: CASSSQGTEQYV. In DNA, the CDR3 is TGTGCCAGCTCATCACAGGGTACGGAGCAGTACGTC.

The V call is TRBV7-2, the J call TRBJ1-2; D not resolved. Trimming removed 1 base at V and 5 bases at J, with 14 bases between. The CDR3 covers 15 residues. CDR1 is SGHTA, CDR2 FQGNSA, per germline. The CDR3 here is CASSLDRALGYGYTF. DNA of the CDR3: TGTGCCAGCAGCTTAGACCGGGCTCTCGGGTATGGCTACACCTTC.

V is TRBV7-6 and J is TRBJ1-6; D is possibly TRBD1 (5 bases). CDR1 is SGHVS and CDR2 is FNYEAQ in the germline V gene. This CDR3 contains 13 residues. The V gene lost 1 base and the J gene lost 11 bases, with 9 bases spanning the gap. CDR3 amino acids: CASSLGGIAPLHF. The CDR3 nucleotides are TGTGCCAGCAGCTTAGGGGGGATCGCACCCCTCCACTTT.

This clone appeared a few times. The V call is TRBV19, the J call TRBJ1-2; the D is unclear. Germline V lookup: CDR1 LNHDA, CDR2 SQIVND (reference sequence). Between the trimmed V and J ends, which lost 7 bases and 0 bases, there was a span of 9 bases. CDR3 size: 13 residues. The CDR3 DNA is TGTGCCAGTATTGCAGGTCCTAACTATGGCTACACCTTC. This gives the protein CASIAGPNYGYTF.

This clone appeared a few times. V gene TRBV4-1 combines with J gene TRBJ2-1; no clear D. The CDR3 extends over 17 amino acids. V gave up 1 base and J gave up 0 bases, with 13 bases separating them. From germline, CDR1 is MGHRA and CDR2 YSYEKL. The CDR3 here is CASSQADGVSSYNEQFF. CDR3 DNA: TGCGCCAGCAGCCAAGCTGATGGGGTAAGCTCCTACAATGAGCAGTTCTTC.

A few counts support this clone. The sample contains more than one DNA sequence encoding this CDR3. This chain joins TRBV29-1 and TRBJ1-5; possible D gene TRBD1, 6 bases. Per the germline V gene, CDR1 is SQVTM and CDR2 is ANQGSEA. The CDR3 loop spans 13 amino acids. The V gene lost 4 bases and the J gene lost 0 bases, with 7 bases spanning the gap. CDR3 in DNA: TGCAGCGTTGCCAGGGGTAGCAATCAGCCCCAGCATTTT. It codes for CSVARGSNQPQHF.

The gene calls are TRBV14 and TRBJ1-6, with 7 bases identical to TRBD1. The V gene end was trimmed by 2 bases and the J gene end by 5 bases; junction bases not matched to a gene: 9. Germline V gene lookup returns CDR1 SGHDN and CDR2 FVKESK. This CDR3 has 17 amino acids. The CDR3 loop reads CASSQRREGANNSPLHF. The CDR3 bases are TGTGCCAGCAGCCAACGACGGGAGGGGGCGAATAATTCACCCCTCCACTTT.

This clone has ten or more counts. The chain carries TRBV30 and TRBJ2-5; 7 bases align to TRBD1. CDR1 is GTSNPN, CDR2 SVGIG, per germline (reference sequence). The trim removed 4 bases at V and 8 bases at J, leaving 10 bases unmatched. CDR3 length: 13 amino acids. The CDR3 spells CAWTPGQFGTQYF. The CDR3 DNA follows: TGTGCCTGGACTCCGGGACAGTTCGGCACCCAGTACTTC.

This clone was recorded a few times. The chain joins TRBV7-2 to TRBJ1-1, with a weak D call TRBD1 (5 bases). Germline CDR1 reads SGHTA; CDR2 reads FQGNSA. This CDR3 has 14 amino acids. Deletions cut 5 bases from V and 3 bases from J, with 13 bases between. Written as DNA, the CDR3 is TGTGCCAGCAGCCTTCAGTGGGGGGACACTGAAGCTTTCTTT. Amino acids: CASSLQWGDTEAFF.

This CDR3 reads CASSSPRGELFF. The CDR3 region has the DNA TGTGCCAGCAGCTCCCCCCGCGGGGAGCTGTTTTTT. This chain uses TRBV7-3 with TRBJ2-2; D uncertain. V lost 4 bases and J 7 bases, leaving 7 bases between the germline ends. Germline values: CDR1 SGHTA, CDR2 FQGTGA. The CDR3 covers 12 residues.

This clone came up a few times. This chain joins TRBV5-1 and TRBJ2-1, with TRBD1 matching 9 bases. The length of the CDR3 is 15 residues. J lost 8 bases, V lost 1 base, and 7 bases had no gene match. Germline V gives CDR1 SGHRS, CDR2 YFSETQ. This CDR3 is CASSLKGQGMDEQFF. The CDR3 DNA follows: TGCGCCAGCAGCTTGAAGGGACAGGGAATGGATGAGCAGTTCTTC.

V gene TRBV7-9 combines with J gene TRBJ2-4; D unclear. The germline gives CDR1 SEHNR, CDR2 FQNEAQ (reference sequence). The CDR3 is 16 amino acids. V lost 1 base and J 0 bases, leaving 10 bases between the germline ends. Written as DNA, the CDR3 is TGTGCCAGCAGCTTAGGTCAGATCCTAGCCAAAAACATTCAGTACTTC. Its protein is CASSLGQILAKNIQYF.

V usage is TRBV5-4 and J usage is TRBJ1-2; D not resolved. Germline CDR1 reads SGHNT; CDR2 reads YYREEE (reference sequence). The CDR3 covers 12 residues. V lost 3 bases to trimming and J lost 0 bases, with 3 bases between them. Here the CDR3 reads CASSSSNYGYTF. In DNA, the CDR3 is TGTGCCAGCAGCTCCTCTAACTATGGCTACACCTTC.

This clone has more than one count but fewer than ten. V usage is TRBV7-9 and J usage is TRBJ1-2; tentative D call: TRBD1 (5 bases). CDR1 and CDR2 (germline): SEHNR, FQNEAQ (reference sequence). This CDR3 comprises 13 residues. Trimming stripped 10 bases from V and 2 bases from J, with 14 bases between. The DNA for the CDR3 is TGTGCCACCATGCGGGGCCCCAACTATGGCTACACCTTC. This translates into CATMRGPNYGYTF.

This clone was seen only a few times. V gene TRBV7-2 combines with J gene TRBJ2-3; no definite D call. Germline V lookup: CDR1 SGHTA, CDR2 FQGNSA. Trimming stripped 4 bases from V and 6 bases from J, with 17 bases between. The CDR3 covers 15 residues. The CDR3 protein is CASSSQPTNTDTQYF. In nucleotides, the CDR3 is TGTGCCAGCAGCTCGCAACCCACAAACACGGATACGCAGTATTTT.

The V and J genes are TRBV7-9 and TRBJ2-1; D remains unclear. Germline lookup yields CDR1 SEHNR and CDR2 FQNEAQ (reference sequence). The V end lost 8 bases, the J end lost 7 bases, and 9 bases lay between the germline ends. The CDR3 is 11 amino acids. This CDR3 is CASGNWNEQFF. CDR3 DNA sequence: TGTGCCAGCGGGAATTGGAATGAGCAGTTCTTC.

This clone turned up a few times. V and J are TRBV2 and TRBJ2-4, with unresolved D. Germline V gene lookup returns CDR1 SNHLY and CDR2 FYNNEI. V was trimmed by 8 bases and J by 13 bases, leaving 12 bases between them. The CDR3 runs 10 residues. The CDR3 region is CASGEEVQYF. The DNA for the CDR3 is TGTGCCAGCGGCGAGGAAGTCCAGTACTTC.